Listed below are T cell receptor beta chains from one sample, sequenced in a study of OX40 agonist ivuxolimab in advanced cancers. Produced via immunoSEQ multiplex PCR; TCRdb's table is partial and in-frame only. This table has under 40,000 clones, 65% to 80% appearing once. Sequenced material: CD4+ or CD8+ T cells sorted from blood, taken in a trial of the OX40 agonist ivuxolimab. All receptors come from an adult with an advanced solid tumor such as melanoma, head and neck, liver or kidney cancer. The CDR3 runs from the conserved cysteine through the conserved F or W.

v_call: TRBV7-2
cdr3_length: 14
j_call: TRBJ2-2
cdr3_aa: CASSSQLNTGELFF

v_call: TRBV5-1
cdr3_length: 15
j_call: TRBJ1-2
cdr3_aa: CASSLAGTGGEGYTF

v_call: TRBV21-1
cdr3_length: 15
j_call: TRBJ2-7
cdr3_aa: CASSCRDRNPYEQYF

v_call: TRBV7-3
cdr3_length: 15
j_call: TRBJ1-5
cdr3_aa: CASSLQDGSNQPQHF

v_call: TRBV6-5
cdr3_length: 14
j_call: TRBJ1-2
cdr3_aa: CASSYPGQGGFYTF

v_call: TRBV7-3
cdr3_length: 14
j_call: TRBJ1-1
cdr3_aa: CASSPRGSGTEAFF

v_call: TRBV6-5
cdr3_length: 13
j_call: TRBJ2-6
cdr3_aa: CASSSRGANVLTF

v_call: TRBV7-9
cdr3_length: 12
j_call: TRBJ1-2
cdr3_aa: CASSGEMGGYTF

v_call: TRBV7-8
cdr3_length: 15
j_call: TRBJ2-5
cdr3_aa: CASSFAVIRGETQYF

v_call: TRBV6-5
cdr3_length: 15
j_call: TRBJ1-2
cdr3_aa: CASSYVAGRNYGYTF

v_call: TRBV5-6
cdr3_length: 13
j_call: TRBJ1-2
cdr3_aa: CASSYRANYGYTF

v_call: TRBV29-1
cdr3_length: 14
j_call: TRBJ1-4
cdr3_aa: CSVDSPGGGEKLFF

v_call: TRBV5-1
cdr3_length: 15
j_call: TRBJ1-4
cdr3_aa: CASSSEGTGREKLFF

v_call: TRBV13
cdr3_length: 17
j_call: TRBJ2-3
cdr3_aa: CASSNRLAGGRVSTQYF

v_call: TRBV6-5
cdr3_length: 14
j_call: TRBJ1-2
cdr3_aa: CASSWDRGDYGYTF

v_call: TRBV5-5
cdr3_length: 13
j_call: TRBJ2-4
cdr3_aa: CASSVTGEGIQYF

v_call: TRBV7-6
cdr3_length: 17
j_call: TRBJ1-3
cdr3_aa: CASSTRTPGSSGNTIYF

v_call: TRBV6-6
cdr3_length: 15
j_call: TRBJ1-6
cdr3_aa: CATPTGAAYNSPLHF

v_call: TRBV30
cdr3_length: 13
j_call: TRBJ1-3
cdr3_aa: CAWSVRGAHTIYF

v_call: TRBV2
cdr3_length: 15
j_call: TRBJ1-2
cdr3_aa: CASSVTDRTLYGYTF

v_call: TRBV4-2
cdr3_length: 13
j_call: TRBJ1-2
cdr3_aa: CASSQISAYGYTF

v_call: TRBV6-1
cdr3_length: 15
j_call: TRBJ1-2
cdr3_aa: CASSEQTGLNYGYTF

v_call: TRBV30
cdr3_length: 13
j_call: TRBJ2-5
cdr3_aa: CAWRGTVRETQYF

v_call: TRBV6-5
cdr3_length: 11
j_call: TRBJ1-2
cdr3_aa: CASQGGYGYTF

v_call: TRBV7-2
cdr3_length: 17
j_call: TRBJ2-1
cdr3_aa: CASSLRIWLNSYNEQFF

v_call: TRBV6-6
cdr3_length: 13
j_call: TRBJ2-3
cdr3_aa: CASRLEEGDTQYF

v_call: TRBV7-6
cdr3_length: 16
j_call: TRBJ1-3
cdr3_aa: CASSSRGTDSGNTIYF

v_call: TRBV9
cdr3_length: 16
j_call: TRBJ2-5
cdr3_aa: CASSTGGSTYQETQYF

v_call: TRBV5-6
cdr3_length: 11
j_call: TRBJ2-1
cdr3_aa: CASSLNNEQFF

v_call: TRBV6-1
cdr3_length: 15
j_call: TRBJ1-2
cdr3_aa: CASRRNQGADYGYTF

v_call: TRBV4-1
cdr3_length: 12
j_call: TRBJ2-5
cdr3_aa: CASSQDLETQYF

v_call: TRBV2
cdr3_length: 16
j_call: TRBJ2-2
cdr3_aa: CASSDKRGGWTGELFF

v_call: TRBV12-5
cdr3_length: 18
j_call: TRBJ2-2
cdr3_aa: CASAPQSHTGGNTGELFF

v_call: TRBV6-6
cdr3_length: 12
j_call: TRBJ1-4
cdr3_aa: CASRQRNEKLFF

v_call: TRBV5-1
cdr3_length: 15
j_call: TRBJ2-3
cdr3_aa: CASGYSGDLTDTQYF

v_call: TRBV18
cdr3_length: 13
j_call: TRBJ2-2
cdr3_aa: CASSPNDSGELFF

v_call: TRBV11-2
cdr3_length: 16
j_call: TRBJ2-2
cdr3_aa: CASSLGPRGSTGELFF

v_call: TRBV29-1
cdr3_length: 13
j_call: TRBJ1-2
cdr3_aa: CSVETGDDYGYTF

v_call: TRBV30
cdr3_length: 17
j_call: TRBJ2-7
cdr3_aa: CAWSVLEGARGVYEQYF

v_call: TRBV12-5
cdr3_length: 18
j_call: TRBJ1-1
cdr3_aa: CASGQVLADREQNTEAFF

v_call: TRBV7-2
cdr3_length: 14
j_call: TRBJ2-1
cdr3_aa: CASSNRGLYNEQFF

v_call: TRBV10-2
cdr3_length: 15
j_call: TRBJ1-2
cdr3_aa: CASSATVDGGFGYTF

v_call: TRBV7-8
cdr3_length: 16
j_call: TRBJ1-3
cdr3_aa: CASRANTIGLGNTIYF

v_call: TRBV6-6
cdr3_length: 11
j_call: TRBJ1-2
cdr3_aa: CASGGRRGYTF

v_call: TRBV2
cdr3_length: 15
j_call: TRBJ1-1
cdr3_aa: CASSGRSDLNTEAFF

v_call: TRBV29-1
cdr3_length: 14
j_call: TRBJ2-1
cdr3_aa: CSVGTGGIWLGQFF

v_call: TRBV5-6
cdr3_length: 15
j_call: TRBJ1-1
cdr3_aa: CASSLFRGGNTEAFF

v_call: TRBV5-6
cdr3_length: 13
j_call: TRBJ2-2
cdr3_aa: CASRGIYTGELFF

v_call: TRBV19
cdr3_length: 14
j_call: TRBJ2-2
cdr3_aa: CASRETGSPGELFF

v_call: TRBV19
cdr3_length: 14
j_call: TRBJ1-5
cdr3_aa: CASSRGGLDEPQHF

v_call: TRBV4-1
cdr3_length: 15
j_call: TRBJ2-2
cdr3_aa: CASSQDAAYTGELFF

v_call: TRBV13
cdr3_length: 15
j_call: TRBJ2-3
cdr3_aa: CASSPRVSGRNTQYF

v_call: TRBV5-1
cdr3_length: 17
j_call: TRBJ1-6
cdr3_aa: CASSYLTAGTLNSPLHF

v_call: TRBV14
cdr3_length: 14
j_call: TRBJ1-1
cdr3_aa: CASSPTGGGTEAFF